Following are 3 T cell receptor beta chains from one sample sequenced in a study of T cell changes during pregnancy in multiple sclerosis. Clones were sequenced by immunoSEQ multiplex PCR, and TCRdb holds only the in-frame ones, with some missing. The table has about 40,000 clones, around 94% seen once. This specimen was peripheral blood, taken in the third trimester of pregnancy. Every receptor here comes from a female donor with multiple sclerosis, enrolled in a pregnancy study.

This chain links TRBV29-1 with TRBJ2-3; no clear D gene. The CDR3 spans 14 residues. Per the germline V gene, CDR1 is SQVTM and CDR2 is ANQGSEA. Trimming cost V 2 bases and J 0 bases, with 9 bases left between them. Here the CDR3 DNA reads TGCAGCGTTGAACCCAGGTCTAGCACAGATACGCAGTATTTT. Its protein is CSVEPRSSTDTQYF.

This rearrangement joins TRBV6-4 to TRBJ2-1, with a possible D match to TRBD2 (6 bases). The CDR3 is 19 amino acids. The V end lost 9 bases, the J end lost 0 bases, and 27 bases lay between the germline ends. The germline gives CDR1 MRHNA, CDR2 SNTAGT. The CDR3 is CASPYSSEGRSSSYNEQFF. The CDR3, as DNA: TGTGCCAGTCCCTATTCCTCTGAGGGGAGGTCTAGCTCCTACAATGAGCAGTTCTTC.

The chain links TRBV6-6 to TRBJ1-3, with D possibly TRBD1 on 5 matching bases. The germline CDR1 and CDR2 sequences are MNHNY and SVGAGI (reference sequence). Trimming stripped 10 bases from V and 4 bases from J, with 14 bases between. The CDR3 consists of 13 residues. This CDR3 is CATLRGAGNTIYF. The CDR3 DNA is TGTGCCACCTTAAGGGGTGCGGGAAACACCATATATTTT.